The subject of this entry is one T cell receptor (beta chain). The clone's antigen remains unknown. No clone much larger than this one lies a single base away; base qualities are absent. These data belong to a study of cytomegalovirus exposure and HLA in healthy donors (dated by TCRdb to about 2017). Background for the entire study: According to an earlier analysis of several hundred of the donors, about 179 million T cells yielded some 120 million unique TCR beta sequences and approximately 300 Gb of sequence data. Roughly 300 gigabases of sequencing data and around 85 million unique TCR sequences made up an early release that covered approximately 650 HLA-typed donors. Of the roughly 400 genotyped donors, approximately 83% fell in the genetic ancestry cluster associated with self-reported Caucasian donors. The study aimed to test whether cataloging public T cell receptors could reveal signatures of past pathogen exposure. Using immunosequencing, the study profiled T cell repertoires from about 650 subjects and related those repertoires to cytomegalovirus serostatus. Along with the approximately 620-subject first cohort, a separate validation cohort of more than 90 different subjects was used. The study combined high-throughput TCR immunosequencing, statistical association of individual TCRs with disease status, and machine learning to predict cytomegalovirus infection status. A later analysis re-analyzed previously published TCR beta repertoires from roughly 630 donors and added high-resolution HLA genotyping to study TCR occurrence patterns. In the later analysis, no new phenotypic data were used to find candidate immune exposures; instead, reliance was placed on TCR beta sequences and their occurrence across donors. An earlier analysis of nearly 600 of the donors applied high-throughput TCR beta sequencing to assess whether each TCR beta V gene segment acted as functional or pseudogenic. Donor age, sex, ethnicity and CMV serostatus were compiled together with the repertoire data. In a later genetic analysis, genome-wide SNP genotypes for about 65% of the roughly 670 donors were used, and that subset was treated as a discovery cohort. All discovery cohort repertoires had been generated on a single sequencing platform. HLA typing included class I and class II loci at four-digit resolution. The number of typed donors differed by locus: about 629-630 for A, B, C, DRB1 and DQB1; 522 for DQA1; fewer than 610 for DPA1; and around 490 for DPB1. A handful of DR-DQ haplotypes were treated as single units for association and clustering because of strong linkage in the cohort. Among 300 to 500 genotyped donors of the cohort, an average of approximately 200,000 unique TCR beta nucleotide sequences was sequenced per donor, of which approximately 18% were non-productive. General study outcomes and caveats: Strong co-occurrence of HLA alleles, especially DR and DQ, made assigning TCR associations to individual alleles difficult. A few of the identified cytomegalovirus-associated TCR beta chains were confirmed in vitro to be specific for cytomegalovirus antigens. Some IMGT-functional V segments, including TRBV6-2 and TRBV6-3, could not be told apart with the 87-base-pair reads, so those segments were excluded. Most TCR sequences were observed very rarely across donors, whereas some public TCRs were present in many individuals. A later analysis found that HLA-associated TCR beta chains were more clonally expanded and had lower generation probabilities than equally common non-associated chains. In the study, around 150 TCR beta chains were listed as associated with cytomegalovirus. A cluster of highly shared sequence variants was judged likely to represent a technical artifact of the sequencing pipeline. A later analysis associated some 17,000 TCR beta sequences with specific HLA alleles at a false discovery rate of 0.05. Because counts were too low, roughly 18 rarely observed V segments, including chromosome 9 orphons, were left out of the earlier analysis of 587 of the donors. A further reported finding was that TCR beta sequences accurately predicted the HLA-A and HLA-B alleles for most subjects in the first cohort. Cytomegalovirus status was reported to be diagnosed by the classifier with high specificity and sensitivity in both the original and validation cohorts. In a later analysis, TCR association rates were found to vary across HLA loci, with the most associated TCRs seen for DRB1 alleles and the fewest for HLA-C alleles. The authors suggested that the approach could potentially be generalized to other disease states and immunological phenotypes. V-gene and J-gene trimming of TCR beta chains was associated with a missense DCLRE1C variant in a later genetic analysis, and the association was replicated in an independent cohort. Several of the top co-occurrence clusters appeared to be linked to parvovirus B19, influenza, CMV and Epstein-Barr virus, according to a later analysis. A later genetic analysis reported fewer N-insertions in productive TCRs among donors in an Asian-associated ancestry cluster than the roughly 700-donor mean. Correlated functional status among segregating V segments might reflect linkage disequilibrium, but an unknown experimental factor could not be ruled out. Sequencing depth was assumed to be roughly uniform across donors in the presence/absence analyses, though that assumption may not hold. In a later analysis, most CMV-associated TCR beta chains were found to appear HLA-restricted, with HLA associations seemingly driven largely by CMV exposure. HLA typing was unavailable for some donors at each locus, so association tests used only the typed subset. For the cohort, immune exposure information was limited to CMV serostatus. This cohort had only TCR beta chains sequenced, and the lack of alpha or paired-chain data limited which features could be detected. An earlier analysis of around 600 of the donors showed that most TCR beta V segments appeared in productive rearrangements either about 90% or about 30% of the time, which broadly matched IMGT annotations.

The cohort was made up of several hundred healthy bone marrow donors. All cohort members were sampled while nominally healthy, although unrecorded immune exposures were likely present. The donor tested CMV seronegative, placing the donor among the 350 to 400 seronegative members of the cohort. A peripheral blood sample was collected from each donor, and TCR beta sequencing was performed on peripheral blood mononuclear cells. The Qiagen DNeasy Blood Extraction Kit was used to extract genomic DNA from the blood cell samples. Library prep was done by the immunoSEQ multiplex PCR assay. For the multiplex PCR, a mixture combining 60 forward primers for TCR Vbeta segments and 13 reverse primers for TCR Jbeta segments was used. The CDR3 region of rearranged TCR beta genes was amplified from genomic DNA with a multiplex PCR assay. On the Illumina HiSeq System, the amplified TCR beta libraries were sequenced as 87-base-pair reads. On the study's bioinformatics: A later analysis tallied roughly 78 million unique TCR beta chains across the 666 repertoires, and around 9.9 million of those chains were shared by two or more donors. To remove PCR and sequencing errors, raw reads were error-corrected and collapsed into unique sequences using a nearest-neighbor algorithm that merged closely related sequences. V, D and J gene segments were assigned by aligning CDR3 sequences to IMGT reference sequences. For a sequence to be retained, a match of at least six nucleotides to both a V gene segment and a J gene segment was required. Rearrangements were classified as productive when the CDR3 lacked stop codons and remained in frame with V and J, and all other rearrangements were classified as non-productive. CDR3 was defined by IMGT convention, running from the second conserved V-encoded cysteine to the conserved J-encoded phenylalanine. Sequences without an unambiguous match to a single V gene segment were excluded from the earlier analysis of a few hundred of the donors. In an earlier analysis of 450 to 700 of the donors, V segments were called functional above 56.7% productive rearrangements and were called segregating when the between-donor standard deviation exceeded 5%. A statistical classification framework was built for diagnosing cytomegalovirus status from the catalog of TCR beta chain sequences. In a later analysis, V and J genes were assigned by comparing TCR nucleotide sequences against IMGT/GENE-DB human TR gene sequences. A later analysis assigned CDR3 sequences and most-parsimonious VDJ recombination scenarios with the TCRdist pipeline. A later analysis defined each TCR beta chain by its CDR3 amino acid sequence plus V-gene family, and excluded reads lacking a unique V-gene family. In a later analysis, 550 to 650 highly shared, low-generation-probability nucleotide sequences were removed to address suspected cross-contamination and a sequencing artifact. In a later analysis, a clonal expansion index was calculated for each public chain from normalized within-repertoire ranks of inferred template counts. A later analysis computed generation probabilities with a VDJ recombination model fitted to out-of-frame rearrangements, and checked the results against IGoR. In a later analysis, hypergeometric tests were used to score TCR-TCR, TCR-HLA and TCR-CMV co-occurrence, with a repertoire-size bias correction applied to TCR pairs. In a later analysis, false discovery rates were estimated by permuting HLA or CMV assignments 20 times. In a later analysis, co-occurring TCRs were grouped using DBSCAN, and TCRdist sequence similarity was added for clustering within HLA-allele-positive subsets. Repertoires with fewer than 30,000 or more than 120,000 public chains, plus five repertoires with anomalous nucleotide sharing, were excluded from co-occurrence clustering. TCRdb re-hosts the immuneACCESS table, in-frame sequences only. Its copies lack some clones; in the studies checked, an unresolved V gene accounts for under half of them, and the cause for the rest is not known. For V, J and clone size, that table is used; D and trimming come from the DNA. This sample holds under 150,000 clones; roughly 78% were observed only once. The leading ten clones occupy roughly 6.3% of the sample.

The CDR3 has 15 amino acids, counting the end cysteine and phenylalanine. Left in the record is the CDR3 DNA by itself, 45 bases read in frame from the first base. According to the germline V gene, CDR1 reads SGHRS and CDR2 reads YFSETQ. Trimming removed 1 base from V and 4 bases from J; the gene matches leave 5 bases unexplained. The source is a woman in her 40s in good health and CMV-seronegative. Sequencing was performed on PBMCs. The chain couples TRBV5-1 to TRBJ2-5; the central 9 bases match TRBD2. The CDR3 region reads CASSLLAGGGETQYF. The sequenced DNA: TGCGCCAGCAGCTTGCTCGCGGGAGGGGGAGAGACCCAGTACTTC.